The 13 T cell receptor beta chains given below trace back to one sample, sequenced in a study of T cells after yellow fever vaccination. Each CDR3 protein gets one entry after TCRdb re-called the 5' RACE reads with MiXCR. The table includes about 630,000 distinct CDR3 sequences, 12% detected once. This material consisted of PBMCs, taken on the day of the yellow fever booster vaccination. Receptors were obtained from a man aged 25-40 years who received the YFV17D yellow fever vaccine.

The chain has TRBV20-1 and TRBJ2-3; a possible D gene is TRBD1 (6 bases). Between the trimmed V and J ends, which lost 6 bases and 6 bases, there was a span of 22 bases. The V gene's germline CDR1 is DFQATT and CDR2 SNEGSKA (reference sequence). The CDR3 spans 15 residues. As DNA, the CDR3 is TGCAGTGCGACCGGGACATATCACAAAGGGGATACGCAGTATTTT. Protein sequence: CSATGTYHKGDTQYF.

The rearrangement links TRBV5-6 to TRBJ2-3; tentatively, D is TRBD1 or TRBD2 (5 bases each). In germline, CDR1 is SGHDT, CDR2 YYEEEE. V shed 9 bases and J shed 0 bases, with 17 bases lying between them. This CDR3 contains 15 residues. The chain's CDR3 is CATTSGGGSTDTQYF. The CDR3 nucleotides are TGTGCCACCACCAGTGGGGGTGGAAGCACAGATACGCAGTATTTT.

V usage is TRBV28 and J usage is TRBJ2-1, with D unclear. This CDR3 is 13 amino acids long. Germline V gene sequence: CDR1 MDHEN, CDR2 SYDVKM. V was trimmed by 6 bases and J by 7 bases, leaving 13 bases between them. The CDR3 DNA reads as TGTGCCAGCAGCCTCTCTTCCGCGAATGAGCAGTTCTTC. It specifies CASSLSSANEQFF. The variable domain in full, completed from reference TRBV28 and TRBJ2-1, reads DVKVTQSSRYLVKRTGEKVFLECVQDMDHENMFWYRQDPGLGLRLIYFSYDVKMKEKGDIPEGYSVSREKKERFSLILESASTNQTSMYLCASSLSSANEQFFGPGTRLTVL.

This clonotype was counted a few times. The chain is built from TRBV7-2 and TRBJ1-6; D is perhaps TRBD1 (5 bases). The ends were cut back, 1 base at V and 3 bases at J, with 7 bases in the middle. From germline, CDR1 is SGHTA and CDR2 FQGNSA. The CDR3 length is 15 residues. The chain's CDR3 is CASSLVGGYNSPLHF. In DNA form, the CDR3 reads TGTGCCAGCAGCTTAGTCGGGGGCTATAATTCACCCCTCCACTTT.

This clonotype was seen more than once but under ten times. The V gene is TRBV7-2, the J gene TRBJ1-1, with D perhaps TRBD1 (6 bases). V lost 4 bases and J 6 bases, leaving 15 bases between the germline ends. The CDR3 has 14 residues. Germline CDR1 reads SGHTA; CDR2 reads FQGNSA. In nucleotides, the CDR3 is TGTGCCAGCAGCTCCCGGGACATCTTCTCTGAAGCTTTCTTT. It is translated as CASSSRDIFSEAFF.

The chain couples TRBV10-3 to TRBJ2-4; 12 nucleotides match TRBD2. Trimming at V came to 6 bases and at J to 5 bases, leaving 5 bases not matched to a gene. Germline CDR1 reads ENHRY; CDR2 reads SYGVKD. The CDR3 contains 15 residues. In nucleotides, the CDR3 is TGTGCCATCAGCCGGGGACTAGCGGGCGAAAACATTCAGTACTTC. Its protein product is CAISRGLAGENIQYF.

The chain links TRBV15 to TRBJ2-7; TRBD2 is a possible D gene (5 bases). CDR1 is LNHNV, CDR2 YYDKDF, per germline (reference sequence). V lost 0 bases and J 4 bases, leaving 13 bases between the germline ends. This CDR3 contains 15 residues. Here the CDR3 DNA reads TGTGCCACCAGCAGAGAGGTGGGGAGCTCATACGAGCAGTACTTC. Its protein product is CATSREVGSSYEQYF.

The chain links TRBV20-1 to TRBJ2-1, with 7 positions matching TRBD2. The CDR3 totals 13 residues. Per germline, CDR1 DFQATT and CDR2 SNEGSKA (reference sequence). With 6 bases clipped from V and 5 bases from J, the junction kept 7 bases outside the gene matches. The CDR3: CSAALAMNNEQFF. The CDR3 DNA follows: TGCAGTGCCGCACTAGCGATGAACAATGAGCAGTTCTTC.

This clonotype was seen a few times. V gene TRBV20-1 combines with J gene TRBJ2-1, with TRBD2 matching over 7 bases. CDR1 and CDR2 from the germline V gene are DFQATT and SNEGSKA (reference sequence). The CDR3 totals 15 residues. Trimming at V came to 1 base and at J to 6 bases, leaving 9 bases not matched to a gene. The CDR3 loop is CSARARGGLGNEQFF. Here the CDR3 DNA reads TGCAGTGCTAGAGCTCGTGGAGGACTAGGCAATGAGCAGTTCTTC.

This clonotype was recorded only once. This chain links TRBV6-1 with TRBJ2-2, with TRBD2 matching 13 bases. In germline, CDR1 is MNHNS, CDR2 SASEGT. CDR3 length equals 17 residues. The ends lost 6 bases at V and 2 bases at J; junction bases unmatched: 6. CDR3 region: CASSLSGLAGNTGELFF. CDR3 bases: TGTGCCAGCAGCCTCTCGGGACTAGCGGGAAACACCGGGGAGCTGTTTTTT.

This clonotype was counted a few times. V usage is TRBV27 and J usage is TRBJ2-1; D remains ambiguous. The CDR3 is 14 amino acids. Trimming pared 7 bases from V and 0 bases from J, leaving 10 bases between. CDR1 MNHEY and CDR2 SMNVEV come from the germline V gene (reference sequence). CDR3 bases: TGTGCCAGCACCCCGGATCCCTCCTACAATGAGCAGTTCTTC. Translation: CASTPDPSYNEQFF.

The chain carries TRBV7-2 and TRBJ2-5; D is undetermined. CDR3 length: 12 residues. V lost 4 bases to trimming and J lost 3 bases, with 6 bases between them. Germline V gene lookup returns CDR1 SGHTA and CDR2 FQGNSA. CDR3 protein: CASSYLEETQYF. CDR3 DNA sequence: TGTGCCAGCAGCTACCTAGAAGAGACCCAGTACTTC.

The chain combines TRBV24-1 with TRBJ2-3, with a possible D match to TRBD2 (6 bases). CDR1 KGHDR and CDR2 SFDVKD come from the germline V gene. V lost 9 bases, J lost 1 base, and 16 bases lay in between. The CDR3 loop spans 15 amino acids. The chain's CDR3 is CATDVFGGGTDTQYF. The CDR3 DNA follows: TGTGCCACCGACGTCTTCGGAGGGGGCACAGATACGCAGTATTTT.